This TCR beta chain was profiled in a study of CD8 T cells in Susac syndrome. Reverse transcription of roughly 0.45 to 1 ug RNA used random hexamers. TCRdb recomputed calls from the immunoSEQ multiplex PCR reads with MiXCR, one row per CDR3 protein. This sample has roughly 120,000 distinct CDR3 sequences, with just under 95% found just once. The CDR3 has 15 residues. Germline V lookup: CDR1 SGHTA, CDR2 FQGNSA. After removal of 1 base from V and 2 bases from J, the junction contained 2 bases not matched to a gene. The origin of this receptor is a human donor with multiple sclerosis. The rearrangement joins TRBV7-2 to TRBJ1-3, with TRBD1 identical over 7 bases. The sample consisted of CD4+ T cells from PBMCs. The CDR3 protein is CASSLVGTAGNTIYF. Written as DNA, the CDR3 is TGTGCCAGCAGCTTAGTGGGGACAGCTGGAAACACCATATATTTT.